The clone carrying this T cell receptor beta chain has ten or more counts. Time point here: newly diagnosed GD, antithyroid drugs for less than 3 months. Making the TCR library involved RNA that had been extracted from PBMCs. V was trimmed by 4 bases and J by 8 bases, leaving 14 bases between them. The germline CDR1 and CDR2 sequences are GTSNPN and SVGIG (reference sequence). The CDR3 runs 13 residues. The data stem from a study of regulatory T cells in long-lasting Graves disease. CDR3-region Arm-PCR and iRepertoire HTBI primers produced the TCR beta libraries. TCRdb analysed the multiplex PCR reads with MiXCR anew, one entry per CDR3 protein. The table includes a few hundred thousand distinct CDR3 sequences, approximately 15% detected once. Another study also made use of these data, one on T cells in Graves' hyperthyroidism and ophthalmopathy. From that study: Clinical symptoms, serum thyroxine, TRAb, thyroid ultrasound and orbital computed tomography informed diagnoses.

The chain uses TRBV30 and TRBJ1-4; D is ambiguous. Sequenced here: peripheral blood mononuclear cells (PBMCs), sampled at new diagnosis, from a patient treated with antithyroid drugs. This TCR was sampled from a man between 40 and 49 years old with Graves disease. The CDR3 nucleotides are TGTGCCTGGAAAGGGCTCGACCGGGAAAAACTGTTTTTT. Translation: CAWKGLDREKLFF.